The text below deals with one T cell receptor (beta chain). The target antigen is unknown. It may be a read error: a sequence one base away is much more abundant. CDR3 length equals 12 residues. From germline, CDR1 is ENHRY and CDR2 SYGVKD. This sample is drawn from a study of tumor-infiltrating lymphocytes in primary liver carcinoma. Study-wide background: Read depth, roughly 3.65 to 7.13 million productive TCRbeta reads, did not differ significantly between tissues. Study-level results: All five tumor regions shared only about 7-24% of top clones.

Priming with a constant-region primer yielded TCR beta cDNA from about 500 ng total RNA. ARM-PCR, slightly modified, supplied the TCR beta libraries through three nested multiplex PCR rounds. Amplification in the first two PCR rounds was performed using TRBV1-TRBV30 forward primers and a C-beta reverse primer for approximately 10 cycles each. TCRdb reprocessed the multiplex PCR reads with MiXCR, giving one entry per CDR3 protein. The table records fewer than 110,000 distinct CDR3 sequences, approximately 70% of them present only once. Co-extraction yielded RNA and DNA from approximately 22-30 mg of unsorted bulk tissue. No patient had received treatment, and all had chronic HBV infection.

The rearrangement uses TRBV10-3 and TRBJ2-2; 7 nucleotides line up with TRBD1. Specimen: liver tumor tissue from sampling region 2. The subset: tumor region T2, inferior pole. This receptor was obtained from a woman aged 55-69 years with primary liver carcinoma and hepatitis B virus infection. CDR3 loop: CAVRRSTGELLF. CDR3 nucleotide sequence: TGTGCCGTCCGACGTAGTACAGGGGAGCTGCTTTTT.